The 26 T cell receptor beta chains listed next were all sequenced from one sample in a study of immune heterogeneity within non-small cell lung tumors. Per sample, around 0.65 ug of bulk tumor genomic DNA was the template used. While surgery was under way, several biopsies spaced far apart were taken per primary tumor. Patients underwent curative surgery for non-small cell lung cancer (untreated and newly diagnosed). Multiplex PCR relied on 32 V and 13 J primers to amplify TCR beta CDR3. One entry per CDR3 protein results from TCRdb running MiXCR on the multiplex PCR reads. The sample includes around 20,000 distinct CDR3 sequences, roughly 30% of them seen just once. The sample comprised lung tumor tissue. The receptors stem from a man aged 35 to 55 with non-small cell lung cancer.

This clonotype turned up a few times. The CDR3 DNA reads TGCGCCAGCAGCCTGTCCGGGACAGGGGGTTCTGGGGCCAACGTCCTGACTTTC. As protein: CASSLSGTGGSGANVLTF. The chain couples TRBV5-1 to TRBJ2-6, with 11 bases matching TRBD1. Unmatched junction bases numbered 7, after V lost 4 bases and J lost 1 base. From germline, CDR1 is SGHRS and CDR2 YFSETQ. The CDR3 contains 18 residues. The variable domain in full, with the rest retrieved from reference TRBV5-1 and TRBJ2-6, is KAGVTQTPRYLIKTRGQQVTLSCSPISGHRSVSWYQQTPGQGLQFLFEYFSETQRNKGNFPGRFSGRQFSNSRSEMNVSTLELGDSALYLCASSLSGTGGSGANVLTFGAGSRLTVL.

The genes are TRBV4-3 and TRBJ2-1; TRBD1 agrees at 7 bases. Trimming cost V 0 bases and J 4 bases; bases outside gene matches: 3. This CDR3 contains 15 residues. The germline V gene has CDR1 LGHNA and CDR2 YSLEER. In DNA form, the CDR3 reads TGCGCCAGCAGCCAAGAAGGGACAGCATACAATGAGCAGTTCTTC. It specifies CASSQEGTAYNEQFF.

This clonotype appeared many times. The V call is TRBV7-2, the J call TRBJ1-3; D is perhaps TRBD1 (5 bases). Looked up from germline, CDR1 is SGHTA and CDR2 is FQGNSA. V was clipped by 5 bases and J by 0 bases, with 14 bases between them. The CDR3 is made up of 16 amino acids. The CDR3 coding sequence is TGTGCCAGCAGCCCGAGACGGGGGAGCTCTGGAAACACCATATATTTT. Protein product: CASSPRRGSSGNTIYF.

The chain has TRBV27 and TRBJ1-1; weak D call: TRBD1 (5 bases). This CDR3 has 14 residues. Germline CDR1 MNHEY, CDR2 SMNVEV (reference sequence). With 5 bases removed from V and 8 bases from J, the gap between germline ends came to 18 bases. In DNA, the CDR3 is TGTGCCAGCAGTCCCAACACCGGGGCCGCGGAAGCTTTCTTT. Protein sequence: CASSPNTGAAEAFF.

As concerns this clonotype: A much bigger clone sits one base away, suggesting this may be a read error. CDR3 in amino acids: CDSSALAYEQYF. The CDR3 DNA reads TGTGACAGCAGTGCTCTGGCCTACGAGCAGTACTTC. The V call is TRBV6-1, the J call TRBJ2-7; D unclear. CDR1 and CDR2 from the germline V gene are MNHNS and SASEGT. This CDR3 region has 12 residues.

Regarding this clonotype: This may come from a read error, since a much larger clone is one base off. This chain connects TRBV19 to TRBJ2-7, with TRBD1 identical over 12 bases. The CDR3 sequence is 15 residues long. Germline CDR1 reads LNHDA; CDR2 reads SQIVND (reference sequence). This CDR3 reads CASSSPGQGAHEHYF. As DNA, the CDR3 is TGTGCCAGTAGTTCCCCGGGACAGGGGGCCCACGAGCATTACTTC.

The V and J genes are TRBV24-1 and TRBJ2-2; 8 bases are shared with TRBD2. The trim removed 6 bases at V and 8 bases at J, leaving 10 bases unmatched. The germline V gene has CDR1 KGHDR and CDR2 SFDVKD. The CDR3 extends over 15 amino acids. This CDR3 is CATSPTGGGQGELFF. The DNA for the CDR3 is TGTGCCACCAGTCCTACCGGGGGGGGGCAGGGGGAGCTGTTTTTT.

As to this clonotype: An end of the junction does not agree with germline; a read error may underlie this. DNA of the CDR3: TGTGCCAGCAGTTTATATCGGCGCGGGATGAGCTCTGGAAACATCATATATTTT. Translated: CASSLYRRGMSSGNIIYF. The rearrangement uses TRBV12-3 or TRBV12-4 and TRBJ1-3; D is undetermined. This CDR3 comprises 18 residues.

In this sample, this clonotype turned up many times. The chain has TRBV20-1 and TRBJ1-2; TRBD1 is a possible D gene (5 bases). The V gene lost 5 bases and the J gene lost 5 bases, with 12 bases spanning the gap. The CDR3 extends over 12 amino acids. Germline CDR1 reads DFQATT; CDR2 reads SNEGSKA (reference sequence). The CDR3 protein is CSAGGVGYGYTF. CDR3 in DNA: TGCAGTGCTGGAGGGGTCGGGTATGGCTACACCTTC.

In its sample, this clonotype is medium-sized (0.01 to 0.1%). The rearrangement joins TRBV6-1 to TRBJ2-7; possible D gene TRBD2, 6 bases. The germline V gene has CDR1 MNHNS and CDR2 SASEGT. The length of the CDR3 is 15 residues. V was clipped by 5 bases and J by 7 bases, with 21 bases between them. The CDR3 region has the DNA TGTGCCAGCAGTTATCAGCGGGCTGCCCGGGGTGAGCAGTACTTC. It specifies CASSYQRAARGEQYF.

This clonotype was counted a few times. The chain is built from TRBV4-3 and TRBJ2-3, with TRBD1 as a possible D gene (6 bases). Germline assignment: CDR1 LGHNA and CDR2 YSLEER. CDR3 length: 17 amino acids. V was cut by 1 base and J by 3 bases, with 17 bases left in between. The DNA of the CDR3 is TGCGCCAGCAGCCAAGGAGTTGGGCAGGGGAAAACAGATACGCAGTATTTT. Amino acids: CASSQGVGQGKTDTQYF.

This clonotype was detected a few times. This chain uses TRBV20-1 with TRBJ2-7; a weak D match, TRBD1 (6 bases). Between the trimmed V and J ends, which lost 5 bases and 4 bases, there was a span of 9 bases. Germline CDR1 reads DFQATT; CDR2 reads SNEGSKA (reference sequence). This CDR3 comprises 11 residues. CDR3 protein: CSALQGYEQYF. The CDR3, as DNA: TGCAGTGCTTTACAGGGATACGAGCAGTACTTC.

This clonotype ranks as medium-sized. The chain links TRBV19 to TRBJ2-7; 8 bases fit TRBD1. Trimming at V came to 1 base and at J to 3 bases, leaving 26 bases not matched to a gene. Germline-derived CDR1 and CDR2 are LNHDA and SQIVND (reference sequence). The CDR3 covers 22 residues. The CDR3 loop reads CASSIVLDRAGSPKGYLYEQYF. CDR3 bases: TGTGCCAGTAGTATAGTCTTGGACAGGGCCGGTAGCCCGAAGGGGTACCTCTACGAGCAGTACTTC.

There are many counts of this clonotype. The genes are TRBV5-6 and TRBJ2-7; D unclear. Per the germline V gene, CDR1 is SGHDT and CDR2 is YYEEEE. The CDR3 runs 13 residues. V lost 0 bases, J lost 2 bases, and 6 bases lay in between. CDR3 coding DNA: TGTGCCAGCAGCTTGGACAGTCCCTACGAGCAGTACTTC. Translating it yields CASSLDSPYEQYF.

This clonotype was seen at least ten times. The V and J genes are TRBV19 and TRBJ1-2; D remains unclear. The V end lost 3 bases, the J end lost 8 bases, and 10 bases lay between the germline ends. In germline, CDR1 is LNHDA, CDR2 SQIVND (reference sequence). This CDR3 has 12 residues. For the CDR3, the DNA is TGTGCCAGTAGTATTTCTCGACGGGGCTACACCTTC. Protein sequence: CASSISRRGYTF. The whole variable domain, filled in from reference TRBV19 and TRBJ1-2, reads DGGITQSPKYLFRKEGQNVTLSCEQNLNHDAMYWYRQDPGQGLRLIYYSQIVNDFQKGDIAEGYSVSREKKESFPLTVTSAQKNPTAFYLCASSISRRGYTFGSGTRLTVV.

The chain uses TRBV20-1 and TRBJ2-5; no definite D call. V lost 4 bases and J lost 3, with 9 bases in between. The CDR3 is made up of 12 amino acids. CDR1 is DFQATT and CDR2 is SNEGSKA in the germline V gene (reference sequence). The CDR3: CSANSDKETQYF. For the CDR3, the DNA is TGCAGTGCTAACTCGGATAAAGAGACCCAGTACTTC.

This clonotype is categorized as medium-sized (0.01 to 0.1%). The V call is TRBV12-3 or TRBV12-4, the J call TRBJ1-5; 11 nucleotides align to TRBD1. The trim removed 6 bases at V and 6 bases at J, leaving 1 base unmatched. The CDR3 has 13 amino acids. CDR3 residues: CASRGTGGQPQHF. CDR3 DNA: TGTGCCAGCAGGGGGACAGGGGGTCAGCCCCAGCATTTT.

The chain links TRBV10-3 to TRBJ2-1, with 14 bases identical to TRBD2. Germline CDR1 and CDR2: ENHRY and SYGVKD. The V gene end was trimmed by 0 bases and the J gene end by 10 bases; junction bases not matched to a gene: 5. The CDR3 runs 16 residues. CDR3 bases: TGTGCCATCAGTGAGTCGACTAGCGGGAGGGCATTGGAGCAGTTCTTC. Translation: CAISESTSGRALEQFF.

This chain connects TRBV24-1 to TRBJ2-1, with 11 bases that match TRBD2. Germline CDR1 KGHDR, CDR2 SFDVKD. The CDR3 is made up of 16 amino acids. With V trimmed by 4 bases and J by 1 base, 2 bases remained unmatched. The DNA for the CDR3 is TGTGCCACCAGTGAATCTAGCGGGAGGTCCTACAATGAGCAGTTCTTC. Protein product: CATSESSGRSYNEQFF.

Remarks on this clonotype: Just one base apart from a much larger clone, this may be a read error. V usage is TRBV12-3 or TRBV12-4 and J usage is TRBJ2-7; possible D gene TRBD2, 5 bases. V lost 6 bases and J 0 bases, leaving 15 bases between the germline ends. The length of the CDR3 is 15 residues. CDR3 loop: CASSREAALSYEQYF. The CDR3 DNA reads as TGTGCCAGCAGCAGAGAAGCGGCACTCTCCTACGAGCAGTACTTC.

This clonotype was picked up a small number of times. The chain employs TRBV6-5 and TRBJ1-4; 9 bases agree with TRBD1. This CDR3 has 15 residues. The germline CDR1 and CDR2 sequences are MNHEY and SVGAGI. Germline trimming cut 2 bases from V and 8 bases from J; bases unmatched to any gene: 6. CDR3 region: CASSYTGGAEEKLFF. The CDR3 region has the DNA TGTGCCAGCAGTTACACAGGGGGCGCGGAGGAAAAACTGTTTTTT.

This clonotype was recorded a few times. The CDR3 loop is CSARSPSGRADEQFF. CDR3 in DNA: TGCAGTGCTAGGTCCCCCAGCGGGAGGGCCGATGAGCAGTTCTTC. The rearrangement links TRBV20-1 to TRBJ2-1, with 10 bases aligning to TRBD2. CDR1 DFQATT and CDR2 SNEGSKA come from the germline V gene (reference sequence). This CDR3 contains 15 residues. Trimming took 3 bases from V and 8 from J; bases not matched to a gene: 10.

This clonotype was counted once. Likely a read error: the CDR3 ends without its conserved phenylalanine or tryptophan. This rearrangement joins TRBV6-1 to TRBJ2-5, with 8 nucleotides matching TRBD1. After removal of 2 bases from V and 1 base from J, the junction contained 0 bases not matched to a gene. The CDR3 spans 14 residues. Germline V gives CDR1 MNHNS, CDR2 SASEGT. As DNA, the CDR3 is TGTGCCAGCAGTGAAACAGGGGGCCAAGAGACCCAGTACTTA. Its protein product is CASSETGGQETQYL.

V is TRBV12-3 or TRBV12-4 and J is TRBJ2-1; TRBD2 matches at 10 bases. The CDR3 covers 17 residues. V trimming: 2 bases; J trimming: 7 bases; junction bases outside the gene matches: 11. The DNA of the CDR3 is TGTGCCAGCAGTTTATTAAGGCAGCGGGAGGGCCGGAATGAGCAGTTCTTC. This encodes CASSLLRQREGRNEQFF.

Notes on this clonotype: This may be a read error, as it is one base from a much larger clone. The CDR3 coding sequence is TGTGCCAGCTTACCGGGACAGCTAACCTATGGCTACACCTTC. Protein sequence: CASLPGQLTYGYTF. The V call is TRBV18, the J call TRBJ1-2; TRBD1 matches 7 bases. Trimming at V came to 7 bases and at J to 4 bases, leaving 9 bases not matched to a gene. The CDR3 totals 14 residues. CDR1 and CDR2 (germline): KGHSH, LQKENI.

There are a few counts of this clonotype. The rearrangement uses TRBV20-1 and TRBJ2-2; 7 positions match TRBD2. The CDR3 totals 15 residues. Germline CDR1 is DFQATT and CDR2 is SNEGSKA (reference sequence). CDR3 sequence: CAVTSAAPNTGELFF. The CDR3 DNA follows: TGCGCCGTAACTAGCGCAGCCCCCAACACCGGGGAGCTGTTTTTT.